Listed here are 29 T cell receptor beta chains from one sample, sequenced in a study of identical twins. MiXCR, applied by TCRdb to the 5' RACE reads, yields one record per CDR3 protein. This repertoire shows around 220,000 distinct CDR3 sequences, roughly a tenth found once; its top ten account for 9% to 10%. The sample was memory T cells sorted from blood. All receptors derive from a man between 50 and 59 years old in good health.

This clonotype was counted many times. This chain connects TRBV5-6 to TRBJ1-3; 7 nucleotides match TRBD1. The CDR3 extends over 16 amino acids. CDR1 SGHDT and CDR2 YYEEEE come from the germline V gene. The V segment lost 2 bases and the J segment 3 bases; nucleotides outside the gene matches: 8. This chain's CDR3 is CASSLSGTVYGNTIYF. The CDR3 region has the DNA TGTGCCAGCAGCTTATCCGGGACAGTCTATGGAAACACCATATATTTT.

This clonotype has just a few counts. The rearrangement links TRBV24-1 to TRBJ1-2; 12 bases match TRBD1. The V and J ends lost 4 bases and 8 bases, in that order; junction bases with no gene match: 4. The CDR3 has 14 amino acids. Germline V lookup: CDR1 KGHDR, CDR2 SFDVKD. CDR3 nucleotides: TGTGCCACCAGTGAACCCGGGACAGGGGGCGGCTACACCTTC. Amino acid sequence: CATSEPGTGGGYTF.

This clonotype was seen at least ten times. The chain employs TRBV29-1 and TRBJ2-5; D is perhaps TRBD1 (6 bases). CDR3 size: 12 residues. CDR1 and CDR2 (germline): SQVTM, ANQGSEA. V lost 4 bases and J lost 5, with 11 bases in between. The CDR3 nucleotides are TGCAGCGTTGTGTTTCAGGGGGAGACCCAGTACTTC. Translated, it gives CSVVFQGETQYF. Based on the CDR3 plus reference TRBV29-1 and TRBJ2-5, the full variable domain is SAVISQKPSRDICQRGTSLTIQCQVDSQVTMMFWYRQQPGQSLTLIATANQGSEATYESGFVIDKFPISRPNLTFSTLTVSNMSPEDSSIYLCSVVFQGETQYFGPGTRLLVL.

The chain recombines TRBV4-3 with TRBJ1-4; D is uncertain. Germline V gene lookup returns CDR1 LGHNA and CDR2 YSLEER. This CDR3 has 16 residues. Trimming left V 0 bases short and J 6 bases short, with 14 bases between. CDR3 nucleotides: TGCGCCAGCAGCCAAGATTTAACAGACTTTGATGAAAAACTGTTTTTT. Translated: CASSQDLTDFDEKLFF.

This clonotype has just a few counts. The chain has TRBV18 and TRBJ2-1; TRBD2 matches 13 bases. This CDR3 is 16 amino acids long. CDR1 and CDR2 from the germline V gene are KGHSH and LQKENI. Germline trimming cut 3 bases from V and 4 bases from J; bases unmatched to any gene: 3. This CDR3 reads CASSPGTSGNYNEQFF. CDR3 sequence (DNA): TGTGCCAGCTCACCCGGGACTAGCGGGAATTACAATGAGCAGTTCTTC.

This clonotype was detected a few times. The chain uses TRBV7-2 and TRBJ1-6; D is perhaps TRBD1 (5 bases). V was clipped by 2 bases and J by 2 bases, with 13 bases between them. The germline V gene has CDR1 SGHTA and CDR2 FQGNSA. The CDR3 is 17 residues long. The CDR3 reads CASSLLKGETYNSPLHF. The DNA for the CDR3 is TGTGCCAGCAGCTTATTGAAAGGGGAGACCTATAATTCACCCCTCCACTTT.

This clonotype has at least ten counts. V usage is TRBV7-2 and J usage is TRBJ2-7; TRBD1 matches 7 bases. The germline CDR1 and CDR2 sequences are SGHTA and FQGNSA. This CDR3 region has 14 residues. Trimming cost V 5 bases and J 1 base; bases outside gene matches: 5. DNA of the CDR3: TGTGCCAGCAGCCAACGGGGACAGTCCTACGAGCAGTACTTC. Translation: CASSQRGQSYEQYF.

The chain uses TRBV27 and TRBJ1-2, with D possibly being TRBD1 (6 bases). The CDR3 is 13 residues long. CDR1 is MNHEY and CDR2 is SMNVEV in the germline V gene (reference sequence). With 3 bases removed from V and 6 bases from J, the gap between germline ends came to 11 bases. CDR3 coding DNA: TGTGCCAGCAGTTTTCAGGGGTTCGATGGCTACACCTTC. Translating it yields CASSFQGFDGYTF.

The CDR3 here is CASTVDSLRTDTQYF. CDR3 coding DNA: TGTGCCAGCACCGTAGACAGTCTGCGCACAGATACGCAGTATTTT. V gene TRBV2 combines with J gene TRBJ2-3; TRBD1 is a possible D gene (5 bases). The CDR3 spans 15 residues. Germline CDR1 and CDR2: SNHLY and FYNNEI. Deletions cut 7 bases from V and 1 base from J, with 15 bases between.

Many counts were recorded for this clonotype. The V and J genes are TRBV5-6 and TRBJ2-1, with a weak D call TRBD1 (7 bases). From germline, CDR1 is SGHDT and CDR2 YYEEEE. The CDR3 contains 14 residues. The V end was cut by 7 bases, the J end by 6 bases, with 17 bases between. CDR3 residues: CASSWGAGGNEQFF. The CDR3, as DNA: TGTGCCAGCTCCTGGGGGGCAGGGGGCAATGAGCAGTTCTTC.

This clonotype was seen repeatedly, ten times or more. V and J are TRBV11-2 and TRBJ2-7; D gene ambiguous. Germline V gene data show CDR1 as SGHAT and CDR2 as FQNNGV. The ends were cut back, 2 bases at V and 0 bases at J, with 11 bases in the middle. The CDR3 runs 15 residues. The CDR3 bases are TGTGCCAGCAGCTTAAGGGCTGTAAGCTCCTACGAGCAGTACTTC. Translating it yields CASSLRAVSSYEQYF.

The J gene is TRBJ1-1, the V gene TRBV7-2; maybe TRBD1 (6 bases). Looked up from germline, CDR1 is SGHTA and CDR2 is FQGNSA. The CDR3 sequence is 16 residues long. The V and J ends lost 4 bases and 6 bases respectively, with 21 bases between them. Here the CDR3 reads CASSSGPRGTSPEAFF. In DNA, the CDR3 is TGTGCCAGCAGCTCTGGCCCCCGCGGGACAAGCCCTGAAGCTTTCTTT.

This chain joins TRBV28 and TRBJ2-7, with TRBD1 matching 10 bases. The CDR3 runs to 16 residues. The junction had 10 bases not matched to a gene; V was cut back by 4 bases and J by 4 bases. The germline gives CDR1 MDHEN, CDR2 SYDVKM. The CDR3 bases are TGTGCCAGCAGTTCTACCCCGGGACAGGGGAAATACGAGCAGTACTTC. As protein: CASSSTPGQGKYEQYF.

In this sample, this clonotype turned up many times. The gene calls are TRBV5-1 and TRBJ2-1, with unresolved D. Trimming took off 4 bases at V and 5 bases at J, with 7 bases between the two ends. This CDR3 is 12 amino acids long. Germline V CDR1 and CDR2: SGHRS, YFSETQ. The CDR3 loop is CASSKEDNEQFF. The CDR3 DNA is TGCGCCAGCAGCAAAGAAGACAATGAGCAGTTCTTC.

This clonotype was observed a few times. The CDR3 protein is CASSLAGSGGSDTQYF. CDR3 bases: TGCGCCAGCAGCTTGGCTGGTAGCGGGGGCTCAGATACGCAGTATTTT. V is TRBV5-1 and J is TRBJ2-3; TRBD2 matches at 9 bases. The junction had 6 bases not matched to a gene; V was cut back by 0 bases and J by 4 bases. The CDR3 is 16 residues long. Germline-derived CDR1 and CDR2 are SGHRS and YFSETQ.

The chain carries TRBV12-3 or TRBV12-4 and TRBJ1-2; TRBD1 is a possible D gene (5 bases). V dropped 2 bases and J dropped 11 bases, with 24 bases sitting between them. This CDR3 region has 16 residues. This chain's CDR3 is CASSLRRGGAVKGYTF. CDR3 sequence (DNA): TGTGCCAGCAGTTTAAGAAGAGGAGGGGCGGTAAAAGGATACACCTTC.

This clonotype showed up many times. The V and J genes are TRBV12-3 or TRBV12-4 and TRBJ2-1; no clear D. V was cut by 7 bases and J by 2 bases, with 15 bases left in between. CDR3 length equals 15 residues. Written as DNA, the CDR3 is TGTGCCAGCACCACACGGCAAAGGCCCTACAATGAGCAGTTCTTC. Amino acids: CASTTRQRPYNEQFF.

This clonotype was picked up many times. CDR3 nucleotide sequence: TGTGCCAGCAGCCCACAGTGGGGCCTGGAGGACACTGAAGCTTTCTTT. Translated: CASSPQWGLEDTEAFF. V gene TRBV11-2 combines with J gene TRBJ1-1, with D perhaps TRBD1 (5 bases). V was shortened by 5 bases and J by 3 bases, with 19 bases between the two germline ends. CDR3 length equals 16 residues. The V gene's germline CDR1 is SGHAT and CDR2 FQNNGV.

This clonotype was seen ten or more times. The V call is TRBV7-6, the J call TRBJ1-3, with a possible D match to TRBD1 (5 bases). The length of the CDR3 is 18 residues. Germline CDR1 SGHVS, CDR2 FNYEAQ. The germline V and J ends were trimmed by 5 bases and 0 bases, with 20 bases remaining between them. CDR3 sequence (DNA): TGTGCCAGCAGCCTCTGGGACCGCGATATTACCTCTGGAAACACCATATATTTT. Translating it yields CASSLWDRDITSGNTIYF.

V is TRBV10-3 and J is TRBJ1-4; 7 bases match TRBD1. V trimming: 4 bases; J trimming: 7 bases; junction bases outside the gene matches: 9. Germline V gene lookup returns CDR1 ENHRY and CDR2 SYGVKD. The CDR3 loop spans 15 amino acids. The CDR3 sequence is CAISAARQGFEKLFF. In DNA, the CDR3 is TGTGCCATCAGTGCTGCGAGACAGGGTTTTGAAAAACTGTTTTTT.

V usage is TRBV28 and J usage is TRBJ1-4, with D unresolved. This CDR3 is 14 amino acids long. The germline V gene encodes CDR1 MDHEN and CDR2 SYDVKM. The V end lost 6 bases, the J end lost 7 bases, and 15 bases lay between the germline ends. CDR3 DNA: TGTGCCAGCAGCATCCGGGCCCGTGGTGAAAAACTGTTTTTT. Amino acids: CASSIRARGEKLFF.

This clonotype was seen ten or more times. The V and J genes are TRBV7-9 and TRBJ2-5; D uncertain. Germline values: CDR1 SEHNR, CDR2 FQNEAQ (reference sequence). This CDR3 region has 12 residues. V lost 2 bases and J 5 bases, leaving 6 bases between the germline ends. CDR3 in DNA: TGTGCCAGCAGCTTAATGATGGAGACCCAGTACTTC. This codes for CASSLMMETQYF.

This chain uses TRBV7-9 with TRBJ2-1; no firm D call. Germline loops: CDR1 SEHNR, CDR2 FQNEAQ (reference sequence). The CDR3 extends over 13 amino acids. V dropped 5 bases and J dropped 4 bases, with 9 bases sitting between them. The CDR3 loop reads CASSPGRYNEQFF. Written as DNA, the CDR3 is TGTGCCAGCAGCCCCGGACGATACAATGAGCAGTTCTTC.

This rearrangement joins TRBV6-1 to TRBJ2-4; TRBD1 matches at 9 bases. Looked up from germline, CDR1 is MNHNS and CDR2 is SASEGT. Trimming at V came to 7 bases and at J to 4 bases, leaving 8 bases not matched to a gene. This CDR3 comprises 15 residues. The DNA of the CDR3 is TGTGCCAGCACCACAGGGGGCGGAGGGAAAAACATTCAGTACTTC. This gives the protein CASTTGGGGKNIQYF.

In its sample, this clonotype was seen many times. The chain carries TRBV11-2 and TRBJ2-5; the match to TRBD1 covers 8 bases. The trim removed 2 bases at V and 7 bases at J, leaving 6 bases unmatched. The CDR3 runs to 14 residues. The germline V gene encodes CDR1 SGHAT and CDR2 FQNNGV. CDR3 amino acids: CASSLSRGLRTQYF. CDR3 in DNA: TGTGCCAGCAGCTTAAGCAGGGGGCTAAGGACCCAGTACTTC. The whole variable domain, remainder taken from reference TRBV11-2 and TRBJ2-5, is EAGVAQSPRYKIIEKRQSVAFWCNPISGHATLYWYQQILGQGPKLLIQFQNNGVVDDSQLPKDRFSAERLKGVDSTLKIQPAKLEDSAVYLCASSLSRGLRTQYFGPGTRLLVL.

A few counts support this clonotype. The rearrangement links TRBV7-2 to TRBJ2-5; D is unclear. Germline CDR1 SGHTA, CDR2 FQGNSA. The CDR3 spans 14 residues. V lost 0 bases and J 0 bases, leaving 5 bases between the germline ends. The CDR3 loop is CASSLAWYQETQYF. CDR3 in DNA: TGTGCCAGCAGCTTAGCGTGGTACCAAGAGACCCAGTACTTC.

This clonotype was detected only a few times. The chain has TRBV6-5 and TRBJ2-7; a weak D match, TRBD2 (6 bases). V lost 2 bases, J lost 4 bases, and 12 bases lay in between. Germline CDR1 and CDR2: MNHEY and SVGAGI. This CDR3 region has 14 residues. CDR3 in amino acids: CASSYGGTQYEQYF. In DNA, the CDR3 is TGTGCCAGCAGTTACGGGGGGACCCAGTACGAGCAGTACTTC.

This clonotype was observed once. This clone may be a read error of a much larger clone one base away. The V and J genes are TRBV7-8 and TRBJ2-7; TRBD1 matches at 10 bases. This CDR3 is 15 amino acids long. From germline, CDR1 is SGHVS and CDR2 FQNEAQ. The CDR3 coding sequence is TGTGCCTGCAGCTCCTCCGGGACAGGGGCGCGAGAGCAGTACTTC. Its translation is CACSSSGTGAREQYF. Looking up the rest from reference TRBV7-8 and TRBJ2-7 gives the full variable domain: GAGVSQSPRYKVAKRGQDVALRCDPISGHVSLFWYQQALGQGPEFLTYFQNEAQLDKSGLPSDRFFAERPEGSVSTLKIQRTQQEDSAVYLCACSSSGTGAREQYFGPGTRLTVT.

This clonotype has just a few counts. V gene TRBV6-2 or TRBV6-3 combines with J gene TRBJ2-5; D is unresolved. V was shortened by 5 bases and J by 5 bases, with 6 bases between the two germline ends. Germline loops: CDR1 MNHEY, CDR2 SVGEGT. This CDR3 comprises 11 residues. The CDR3 region is CASSRLETQYF. The CDR3 DNA reads TGTGCCAGCAGTCGCCTGGAGACCCAGTACTTC.